A single sample is the source of the 2 T cell receptor beta chains below, sequenced in a study of T cells in Graves' hyperthyroidism and ophthalmopathy. RNA transcripts were the template for amplifying TCR beta CDR3 regions. A first-round RT-PCR of the TCR CDR3 used the HTBI primer set. TCRdb re-derived calls from the multiplex PCR reads in MiXCR, one entry per CDR3 protein. The sample holds around 450,000 distinct CDR3 sequences, approximately 14% seen once. The specimen sequenced was blood. These receptors all come from a young woman with Graves' hyperthyroidism.

This rearrangement joins TRBV4-2 to TRBJ1-6, with 8 bases lining up with TRBD1. Losses at the gene ends were 2 bases for V and 7 bases for J; bases not matched to a gene: 19. The CDR3 has 20 residues. CDR1 is LGHNA, CDR2 YNFKEQ, per germline. The CDR3 DNA follows: TGTGCCAGCAGCCAATCGGGTTGGTCGGGCAGGGGGCACGAAAATTCACCCCTCCACTTT. It specifies CASSQSGWSGRGHENSPLHF.

This clonotype was counted many times. The chain uses TRBV11-2 and TRBJ1-1, with 8 positions matching TRBD1. This CDR3 contains 13 residues. CDR1 and CDR2 (germline): SGHAT, FQNNGV. V trimming: 5 bases; J trimming: 3 bases; junction bases outside the gene matches: 2. CDR3 residues: CASSQGAYTEAFF. The CDR3 DNA follows: TGTGCCAGCAGCCAGGGGGCCTACACTGAAGCTTTCTTT.